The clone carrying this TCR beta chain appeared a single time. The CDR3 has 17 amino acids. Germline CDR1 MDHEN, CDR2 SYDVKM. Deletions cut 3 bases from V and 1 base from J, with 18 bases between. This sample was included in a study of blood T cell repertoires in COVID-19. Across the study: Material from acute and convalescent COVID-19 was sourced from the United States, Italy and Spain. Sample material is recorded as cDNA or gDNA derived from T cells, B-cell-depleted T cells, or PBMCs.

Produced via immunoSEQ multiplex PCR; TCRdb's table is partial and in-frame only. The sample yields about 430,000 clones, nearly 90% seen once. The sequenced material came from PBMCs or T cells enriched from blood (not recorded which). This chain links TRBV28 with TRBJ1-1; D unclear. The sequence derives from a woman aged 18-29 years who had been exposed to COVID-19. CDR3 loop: CASSFRGSRSWNTEAFF. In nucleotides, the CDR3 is TGTGCCAGCAGTTTTCGAGGGTCGCGCTCTTGGAACACTGAAGCTTTCTTT. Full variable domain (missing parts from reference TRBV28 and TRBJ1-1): DVKVTQSSRYLVKRTGEKVFLECVQDMDHENMFWYRQDPGLGLRLIYFSYDVKMKEKGDIPEGYSVSREKKERFSLILESASTNQTSMYLCASSFRGSRSWNTEAFFGQGTRLTVV.